These 13 T cell receptor beta chains share one sample of origin, sequenced in a study of cytomegalovirus exposure and HLA in healthy donors. 13 Jbeta primers and 60 Vbeta primers were used for the PCR. Assay used: immunoSEQ multiplex PCR; TCRdb lists only in-frame clones, some missing. The sample includes fewer than 200,000 clones, about 79% of them seen just once. Source material: PBMCs. The origin of the receptors is a man between 40 and 49 years old in good health and CMV-seropositive.

This sequence joins TRBV5-4 and TRBJ2-5, with unresolved D. CDR1 and CDR2 (germline): SGHNT, YYREEE (reference sequence). The CDR3 is 14 residues long. Trimming took off 0 bases at V and 4 bases at J, with 10 bases between the two ends. CDR3 protein: CASSLAVGPETQYF. CDR3 nucleotide sequence: TGTGCCAGCAGCTTGGCTGTGGGCCCAGAGACCCAGTACTTC.

In regard to this clone: At one end, the junction sequence differs from germline, possibly due to a read error. The rearrangement joins TRBV12-5 to TRBJ2-6; 8 bases map to TRBD2. Per germline, CDR1 LGHNT and CDR2 FRNRAP. This CDR3 is 13 amino acids long. The DNA of the CDR3 is TGTGCTAGTTCCTCGGGAGGGGCCAACGGCCTGACTTTC. This sequence encodes CASSSGGANGLTF.

The V call is TRBV10-2, the J call TRBJ1-1; 8 nucleotides align to TRBD1. The ends lost 3 bases at V and 1 base at J; junction bases unmatched: 4. This CDR3 is built from 15 residues. Per germline, CDR1 WSHSY and CDR2 SAAADI. CDR3: CASSDQGARNTEAFF. DNA of the CDR3: TGCGCCAGCAGTGATCAGGGGGCGAGGAACACTGAAGCTTTCTTT.

The gene calls are TRBV5-5 and TRBJ2-7; 8 nucleotides agree with TRBD1. CDR3 size: 15 residues. Germline V lookup: CDR1 SGHKS, CDR2 YYEKEE (reference sequence). The trim removed 4 bases at V and 5 bases at J, leaving 11 bases unmatched. CDR3 sequence (DNA): TGTGCCAGCAGCGCCTTACCGGACAGGGTCCACGAGCAGTACTTC. This encodes CASSALPDRVHEQYF.

The count of this clone is one. This sequence joins TRBV7-3 and TRBJ2-2, with TRBD1 matching 11 bases. The CDR3 sequence is 15 residues long. The V gene end was trimmed by 2 bases and the J gene end by 6 bases; junction bases not matched to a gene: 2. In germline, CDR1 is SGHTA, CDR2 FQGTGA. DNA for the CDR3: TGTGCCAGCAGCTTACAGGGACAGGGGGCCGGGGAGCTGTTTTTT. Amino acids: CASSLQGQGAGELFF.

The chain combines TRBV18 with TRBJ2-3, with 10 nucleotides matching TRBD2. V lost 3 bases to trimming and J lost 1 base; unmatched junction nucleotides: 1. The CDR3 runs 15 residues. Germline loops: CDR1 KGHSH, CDR2 LQKENI. DNA for the CDR3: TGTGCCAGCTCACCCGGGACTAGCGGCACAGATACGCAGTATTTT. Residues: CASSPGTSGTDTQYF. Full variable domain (outside the CDR3, taken from reference TRBV18 and TRBJ2-3): NAGVMQNPRHLVRRRGQEARLRCSPMKGHSHVYWYRQLPEEGLKFMVYLQKENIIDESGMPKERFSAEFPKEGPSILRIQQVVRGDSAAYFCASSPGTSGTDTQYFGPGTRLTVL.

The rearrangement links TRBV5-1 to TRBJ1-2; D remains unclear. The germline V gene has CDR1 SGHRS and CDR2 YFSETQ. The CDR3 runs 15 residues. V lost 3 bases and J lost 5, with 17 bases in between. This CDR3 reads CASSSAPTTDYGYTF. CDR3 in DNA: TGCGCCAGCAGCTCCGCTCCCACAACAGATTATGGCTACACCTTC.

This clone came up once. J is TRBJ2-1 and V is TRBV27; D ambiguous. This CDR3 comprises 15 residues. CDR1 and CDR2 (germline): MNHEY, SMNVEV (reference sequence). The V gene lost 6 bases and the J gene lost 4 bases, with 16 bases spanning the gap. The CDR3 nucleotides are TGTGCCAGCAGGGCCCTGGCGGTAGGTTACAATGAGCAGTTCTTC. It yields the protein CASRALAVGYNEQFF.

This chain connects TRBV6-1 to TRBJ2-5; D may be TRBD1 (5 bases). The germline gives CDR1 MNHNS, CDR2 SASEGT. The CDR3 consists of 15 residues. Trimming cost V 6 bases and J 3 bases, with 17 bases left between them. The CDR3 loop is CASSWTIGVKETQYF. In nucleotides, the CDR3 is TGTGCCAGCAGCTGGACGATAGGGGTGAAAGAGACCCAGTACTTC.

This rearrangement joins TRBV11-2 to TRBJ2-3; 7 nucleotides line up with TRBD2. The ends lost 0 bases at V and 6 bases at J; junction bases unmatched: 12. Germline V gene lookup returns CDR1 SGHAT and CDR2 FQNNGV. The CDR3 loop spans 17 amino acids. The CDR3 sequence: CASSLDNLGGSWDTQYF. The CDR3 region has the DNA TGTGCCAGCAGCTTAGATAACCTTGGCGGGAGTTGGGATACGCAGTATTTT.

The chain recombines TRBV6-1 with TRBJ2-1, with 8 nucleotides matching TRBD2. The V gene end was trimmed by 8 bases and the J gene end by 1 base; junction bases not matched to a gene: 4. The CDR3 contains 14 residues. CDR1 MNHNS and CDR2 SASEGT come from the germline V gene. The CDR3 reads CASGAGASYNEQFF. The DNA of the CDR3 is TGTGCCAGCGGAGCGGGAGCTTCCTACAATGAGCAGTTCTTC.

The chain employs TRBV11-3 and TRBJ1-6; D is unclear. Germline CDR1 SGHNT, CDR2 YENEEA. The CDR3 spans 14 residues. Trimming pared 4 bases from V and 6 bases from J, leaving 10 bases between. In nucleotides, the CDR3 is TGTGCCAGCAGCTCTTTGGCCCCTAATTCACCCCTCCACTTT. Encoded protein: CASSSLAPNSPLHF.

The chain recombines TRBV6-5 with TRBJ1-3; D is perhaps TRBD1 (5 bases). In germline, CDR1 is MNHEY, CDR2 SVGAGI. V was cut by 6 bases and J by 2 bases, with 11 bases left in between. The CDR3 is 14 residues long. CDR3 DNA: TGTGCCAGCAGCAGGGTACCTACTGGAAACACCATATATTTT. It encodes CASSRVPTGNTIYF.